The rows below give T cell receptor beta chains drawn from one sample of a study of T cell repertoires in cytomegalovirus infection. TCRdb used MiXCR to reprocess the reads, holding one entry per CDR3 protein. The sample records about half a million distinct CDR3 sequences, 33% being singletons. No antigens are known for them. The sequencing here drew on cultured PBMCs, taken from culture after CMV antigen stimulation. All receptors derive from a human donor in good health (CMV status not recorded). Some clones in this sample may be carry-over from other donors' samples. Each CDR3 is given with its conserved first and last residue. A D gene is named only where the DNA matches it firmly. Clone size is stated in some rows and not others, as once, few, many or a class when expanded.

V gene,clone size,J gene,D gene,CDR3 DNA,CDR3 protein
TRBV7-8,.,TRBJ2-3,TRBD2,TGTGCCAGCAGCCGCGCACTAGCGGGAGGAAGCACAGATACGCAGTATTTT,CASSRALAGGSTDTQYF
TRBV12-3/TRBV12-4,few,TRBJ2-3,.,TGTGCCAGCAGTCCCCCGGGAGCCTTGACAGATACGCAGTATTTT,CASSPPGALTDTQYF
TRBV4-1,.,TRBJ2-1,TRBD2,TGCGCCAGCAGCCAAGATCTCGGGCTAGCGGGACCTAAGAATGAGCAGTTCTTC,CASSQDLGLAGPKNEQFF
TRBV24-1,.,TRBJ2-2,.,TGTGCCACCAGTGATTTCGCACGGGCCACCGCCGGGGAGCTGTTTTTT,CATSDFARATAGELFF
TRBV7-2,many,TRBJ1-1,TRBD1,TGTGCCAGCAGCACCCGGAACAGGGGAGCAAACACTGAAGCTTTCTTT,CASSTRNRGANTEAFF
TRBV19,.,TRBJ1-4,.,TGTGCCAGTAGTAAGGTCCGCGAAAAACTGTTTTTT,CASSKVREKLFF
TRBV10-3,few,TRBJ2-1,.,TGTGCCATCAGTGAGTCTGGAGGTGAGCAGTTCTTC,CAISESGGEQFF
TRBV20-1,.,TRBJ2-1,TRBD2,TGCAGTGCTGTCCTAGCGGGCCAATCCGGCAATGAGCAGTTCTTC,CSAVLAGQSGNEQFF
TRBV7-2,.,TRBJ2-1,.,TGTGCCAGCAGCTTAACGAGACGGGGTGAGCAGTTCTTC,CASSLTRRGEQFF
TRBV9,once,TRBJ1-4,TRBD1,TGTGCCAGCAGCGTGACAGGGGAACATAATGAAAAACTGTTTTTT,CASSVTGEHNEKLFF
TRBV6-1,few,TRBJ2-3,TRBD2,TGTGCCAGCAGTAGACACGGGGGAGGGATCACAGATACGCAGTATTTT,CASSRHGGGITDTQYF
TRBV20-1,.,TRBJ2-2,.,TGCAGTGGGGAAGCGGCGAACACCGGGGAGCTGTTTTTT,CSGEAANTGELFF
TRBV7-3,.,TRBJ2-5,TRBD2,TGTGCCAGCAGCTTCGGGGGGAGTGAGACCCAGTACTTC,CASSFGGSETQYF
TRBV7-9,.,TRBJ2-1,.,TGTGCCAGCAGCCCCTCCGATGAGCAGTTCTTC,CASSPSDEQFF
TRBV6-1,many,TRBJ1-5,TRBD1,TGTGCCAGCAGTCCCGGGACAGGGCCGAATCAGCCCCAGCATTTT,CASSPGTGPNQPQHF
TRBV10-3,few,TRBJ2-3,TRBD1,TGTGCCATCAGTGGGGCCCGGGACAGGGGTGCGGAGACAGATACGCAGTATTTT,CAISGARDRGAETDTQYF
TRBV7-9,.,TRBJ2-1,TRBD1,TGTGCCAGCGGTCGGACAGGGGGGTACAATGAGCAGTTCTTC,CASGRTGGYNEQFF
TRBV12-3/TRBV12-4,.,TRBJ1-1,.,TGTGCCAGCAGTTTAGGCTATGAAGCTTTCTTT,CASSLGYEAFF
TRBV7-2,.,TRBJ2-3,TRBD2,TGTGCCAGCAAGGGACTAGCAGTCACAGATACGCAGTATTTT,CASKGLAVTDTQYF
TRBV28,few,TRBJ1-2,.,TGTGCCAGCACCAAAGCCGGGGGGCAAGAGGGCTATGGCTACACCTTC,CASTKAGGQEGYGYTF
TRBV5-4,.,TRBJ1-1,.,TGTGCCAGCAGCCCCCCCGGAAGGGTCGCTGAAGCTTTCTTT,CASSPPGRVAEAFF
TRBV12-3/TRBV12-4,.,TRBJ2-6,.,TGTGCCAGCACGGTCGCGGGCTCTGGGGCCAACGACCTGACTTTC,CASTVAGSGANDLTF
TRBV7-6,many,TRBJ1-4,TRBD1,TGTGCCAGCAGCTTAGAAGGGGGCTGGGAAAAACTGTTTTTT,CASSLEGGWEKLFF
TRBV7-2,.,TRBJ2-3,.,TGTGCCAGCAGCTATACGGGACTGGCTAGCACAGATACGCAGTATTTT,CASSYTGLASTDTQYF
TRBV19,.,TRBJ1-4,.,TGTGCCAGTAGAATCGGTGTCACAACTAATGAAAAACTGTTTTTT,CASRIGVTTNEKLFF
TRBV4-1,.,TRBJ2-1,.,TGCGCCAGTCACAAGGCGGAAGGGAAGGGTGATGAGCAGTTCTTC,CASHKAEGKGDEQFF
TRBV7-8,.,TRBJ2-3,TRBD2,TGTGCCAGCAGCTTACGGCGGGGGGGACTAGCGACCGATACGCAGTATTTT,CASSLRRGGLATDTQYF
TRBV6-5,few,TRBJ2-7,TRBD1,TGTGCCAGCAGGGGAGACAGGGCGAACTACGAGCAGTACTTC,CASRGDRANYEQYF
TRBV29-1,.,TRBJ2-1,.,TGCAGCGTTGAAGGGGTAGCGGCATACAATGAGCAGTTCTTC,CSVEGVAAYNEQFF
TRBV5-4,.,TRBJ2-7,TRBD2,TGTGCCAGCAGCACGCCGCGTCTAGCGGGAGTCAACGAGCAGTACTTC,CASSTPRLAGVNEQYF
TRBV7-3,.,TRBJ1-1,.,TGTGCCAGCAGCCGAAGAAAGAACACTGAAGCTTTCTTT,CASSRRKNTEAFF
TRBV4-1,few,TRBJ2-7,.,TGCGCCAGCAGCCAAGCAGGGATTGAGCAGTACTTC,CASSQAGIEQYF
TRBV27,few,TRBJ2-7,.,TGTGCCAGCAGTCCCAGGGGAAACAGGGCCAGCCTCTACGAGCAGTACTTC,CASSPRGNRASLYEQYF
TRBV12-3/TRBV12-4,few,TRBJ2-1,.,TGTGCCAGCAGTTTATATTGGGACCCTCGATCAAATGAGCAGTTCTTC,CASSLYWDPRSNEQFF
TRBV6-2/TRBV6-3,.,TRBJ1-5,.,TGTGCCACCGCCCGCCTCAATCAGCCCCAGCATTTT,CATARLNQPQHF
TRBV7-2,few,TRBJ2-1,.,TGTGCCAGCAGCTTAATGGGCATCGGTGAGCAGTTCTTC,CASSLMGIGEQFF
TRBV12-3/TRBV12-4,few,TRBJ1-1,TRBD1,TGTGCCAGCAGATTCGGGACAGATAGAGCTTTCTTT,CASRFGTDRAFF
TRBV11-2,.,TRBJ1-5,.,TGTGCCAGCAGCGTGGGGAAGTCGTCTTTGGGGGAGCCCCAGCATTTT,CASSVGKSSLGEPQHF
TRBV12-3/TRBV12-4,.,TRBJ1-5,.,TGTGCCAGCAGTCCCCGGGTTGGGGGCGCGCAAATAGACCAGCATTTT,CASSPRVGGAQIDQHF
TRBV7-2,.,TRBJ2-3,.,TGTGCCAGCAGCTTTATCGGGGCAATGGATACGCAGTATTTT,CASSFIGAMDTQYF
TRBV20-1,few,TRBJ2-7,.,TGCAGTGCTAGAGGACTAGTTGGGTACGAGCAGTACTTC,CSARGLVGYEQYF
TRBV7-6,few,TRBJ1-2,.,TGTGCCAGCGGGGATGGCTACACCTTC,CASGDGYTF
TRBV5-5,.,TRBJ1-1,.,TGTGCCAGCAGCGTCTTATCTCGGAACACTGAAGCTTTCTTT,CASSVLSRNTEAFF
TRBV2,.,TRBJ1-3,.,TGTGCCAGCAGTGAGGGAGAGGTTTTAGGTGGAAACACCATATATTTT,CASSEGEVLGGNTIYF
TRBV3-1,.,TRBJ2-1,.,TGTGCCAGCAGCCAACCAGGGGTTCTAGGCAATGAGCAGTTCTTC,CASSQPGVLGNEQFF
TRBV7-8,few,TRBJ2-7,.,TGTGCCAGCAGCTTAGGCAGACCTGCCTACGAGCAGTACTTC,CASSLGRPAYEQYF
TRBV2,.,TRBJ2-2,TRBD2,TGTGCCAGCACCCCCCAGACTAGCGGGAGGAGCGGGGAGCTGTTTTTT,CASTPQTSGRSGELFF
TRBV7-3,.,TRBJ1-1,.,TGTGCCAGCAGCCATCTCACTTCTGCGAACACTGAAGCTTTCTTT,CASSHLTSANTEAFF
TRBV9,many,TRBJ1-2,TRBD1,TGTGCCAGCAGCGCACAACTGACAGGGGAATATGGCTACACCTTC,CASSAQLTGEYGYTF
TRBV5-1,.,TRBJ1-4,TRBD1,TGCGCCAGCAGTTCAACAGGGGGCGGAACTAATGAAAAACTGTTTTTT,CASSSTGGGTNEKLFF
TRBV4-3,.,TRBJ1-2,.,TGCGCCAGCAGCCCCCGGGCGGGGGCGGACTATGGCTACACCTTC,CASSPRAGADYGYTF
TRBV12-3/TRBV12-4,many,TRBJ2-3,.,TGTGCCAGCAGGAAGACTAGAAGCACAGATACGCAGTATTTT,CASRKTRSTDTQYF
TRBV4-3,.,TRBJ2-1,TRBD2,TGCGCCAGCAGCCGCTTGCTAGCGGGAGTCTCCAATGAGCAGTTCTTC,CASSRLLAGVSNEQFF
TRBV6-5,.,TRBJ2-4,.,TGTGCCAGCAGTTTCGTAGGAGGGAACATTCAGTACTTC,CASSFVGGNIQYF
TRBV19,.,TRBJ1-1,.,TGTGCCAGTAGTATAGCGTCCGCGGTGAACACTGAAGCTTTCTTT,CASSIASAVNTEAFF
TRBV12-3/TRBV12-4,few,TRBJ1-1,TRBD1,TGTGCCAGCAGCCCCGGGACAGGGGGCCCCTTGAACACTGAAGCTTTCTTT,CASSPGTGGPLNTEAFF
TRBV20-1,.,TRBJ2-7,.,TGCAGTGCTAGACTCACCCTCTACGAGCAGTACTTC,CSARLTLYEQYF